Listed here is a single T cell receptor beta chain. Antigen: not known. This sample is drawn from a study of cytomegalovirus exposure and HLA in healthy donors. Whole-study context: The approximately 130 validation repertoires and the approximately 640 first-cohort repertoires shared a platform, a later analysis reported. Study-level findings and limits: TCR beta chains numbering roughly 150 were designated cytomegalovirus-associated.

The method was immunoSEQ multiplex PCR; TCRdb's version includes in-frame clones alone and lacks a portion of them. The sample includes about 180,000 clones, approximately 81% seen only once; the top ten take roughly 15%. The CDR3 is 14 amino acids. Germline V lookup: CDR1 MNHNS, CDR2 SASEGT. V gave up 2 bases and J gave up 7 bases; unmatched junction bases: 8. The sample comprised PBMCs. This sequence joins TRBV6-1 and TRBJ2-7, with 7 positions matching TRBD2. The sequence was collected from a man younger than 35 in good health and CMV-seropositive. The CDR3 DNA is TGTGCCAGCAGTGAAAGTCCGGGGAGGGATGAGCAGTACTTC. This gives the protein CASSESPGRDEQYF.